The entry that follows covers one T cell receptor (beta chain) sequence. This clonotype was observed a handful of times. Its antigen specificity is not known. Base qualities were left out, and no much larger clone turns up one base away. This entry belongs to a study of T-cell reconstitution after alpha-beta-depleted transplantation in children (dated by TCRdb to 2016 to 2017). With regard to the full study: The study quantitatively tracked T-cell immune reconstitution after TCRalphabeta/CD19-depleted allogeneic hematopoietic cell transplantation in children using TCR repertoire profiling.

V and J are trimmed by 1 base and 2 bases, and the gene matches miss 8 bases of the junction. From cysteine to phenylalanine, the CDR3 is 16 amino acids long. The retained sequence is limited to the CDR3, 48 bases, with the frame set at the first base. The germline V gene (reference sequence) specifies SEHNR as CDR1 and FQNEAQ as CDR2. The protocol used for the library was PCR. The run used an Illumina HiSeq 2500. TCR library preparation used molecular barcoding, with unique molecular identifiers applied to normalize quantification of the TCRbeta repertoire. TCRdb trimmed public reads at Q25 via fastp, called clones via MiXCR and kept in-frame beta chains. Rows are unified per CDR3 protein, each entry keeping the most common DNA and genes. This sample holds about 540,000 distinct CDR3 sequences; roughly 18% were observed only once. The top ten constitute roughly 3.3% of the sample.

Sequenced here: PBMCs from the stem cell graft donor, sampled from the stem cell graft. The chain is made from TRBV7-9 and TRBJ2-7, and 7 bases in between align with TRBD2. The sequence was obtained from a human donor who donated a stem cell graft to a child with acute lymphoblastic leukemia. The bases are TGTGCCAGCAGCTTAGGTCGAGGGACTAATACCTACGAGCAGTACTTC. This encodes CASSLGRGTNTYEQYF.